The clone carrying this T cell receptor beta chain has ten or more counts. The antigen remains unidentified. The germline V and J ends were trimmed by 5 bases and 2 bases, with 10 bases remaining between them. The CDR3 totals 13 residues. Germline V lookup: CDR1 KGHSH, CDR2 LQKENI. This record belongs to a study of T cells in Graves' hyperthyroidism and ophthalmopathy. Whole-study findings and limits: In simple terms, a model built on 13 V-J features told ophthalmopathy apart from stable hyperthyroidism.

Amplification yielded TCR beta CDR3 regions, with RNA transcripts as the source. HTBI primers drove first-round RT-PCR of the TCR CDR3. TCRdb reanalysed the multiplex PCR reads using MiXCR and keeps one entry per CDR3 protein. The sample has hundreds of thousands of distinct CDR3 sequences; more than 15% are singletons. The chain is built from TRBV18 and TRBJ2-7, with no clear D. Sequences were obtained from blood. This TCR was recovered from a woman aged 18 to 35 with Graves' hyperthyroidism. Written as DNA, the CDR3 is TGTGCCAGCTCAATTGGAGAAGCCTACGAGCAGTACTTC. This encodes CASSIGEAYEQYF.